This TCR beta chain was captured in a study of T cells in Graves' hyperthyroidism and ophthalmopathy. Per germline, CDR1 SEHNR and CDR2 FQNEAQ (reference sequence). V lost 8 bases, J lost 5 bases, and 13 bases lay in between. There are 12 residues in the CDR3. From RNA transcripts, TCR beta CDR3 regions were amplified. Researchers ran a first-round RT-PCR on the TCR CDR3 using the HTBI primer set. In TCRdb, the multiplex PCR reads were re-called with MiXCR into one record per CDR3 protein. The top ten clones hold around 10% of a sample with about 380,000 distinct CDR3 sequences, approximately 14% of them seen once. In its sample, this clonotype was seen once.

Sequencing was done on a sample of blood. V gene TRBV7-9 combines with J gene TRBJ2-7; D possibly matches TRBD1 or TRBD2 (5 bases each). This clonotype was obtained from a woman aged 55-69 years with Graves' hyperthyroidism. CDR3 bases: TGTGCCAGCGGCCCGAGGGACGACGAGCAGTACTTC. Its protein is CASGPRDDEQYF.